This paragraph covers one T cell receptor beta chain sequence. Different DNA sequences within this sample yield the same CDR3. The table came from immunoSEQ multiplex PCR; TCRdb's copy has only in-frame clones and leaves some out. The sample lists some 250,000 clones, about four fifths seen once, with about 14% in the top ten. This entry comes from a study of control samples from healthy donors and cancer patients. The CDR3 consists of 14 residues. The junction had 5 bases not matched to a gene; V was cut back by 4 bases and J by 4 bases. Germline-derived CDR1 and CDR2 are SGHRS and YFSETQ. This receptor was identified in a woman aged 55 to 70 with lung cancer. The chain is built from TRBV5-1 and TRBJ2-7; 10 bases align to TRBD1. The sequenced material came from PBMCs. The CDR3 sequence is CASSPPGQGYEQYF. The CDR3 DNA sequence: TGCGCCAGCAGCCCGCCGGGACAGGGGTACGAGCAGTACTTC.